This T cell receptor beta chain was found in a study of STAT5B mutations in CD4+ large granular lymphocyte leukemia. Study-wide results and limits: No patients shared main leukemic clonotypes, though 25% to 30% appeared at low frequency elsewhere. 8/27 top patient clones versus 2/35 control clones were TRBV06-family.

Libraries were prepared by immunoSEQ multiplex PCR; TCRdb keeps only in-frame clonotypes and omits some of them. Of about 3,300 clones listed, 65% to 90% are singletons. The V end was cut by 0 bases, the J end by 4 bases, with 9 bases between. CDR1 and CDR2 (germline): SQVTM, ANQGSEA. CDR3 length: 13 residues. As regards this clone: Its specificity is not known.

What was sequenced was CD4+ T cells from blood buffy coats. This sequence originates from a human donor in good health. The genes are TRBV29-1 and TRBJ1-2; D is unresolved. CDR3 coding DNA: TGCAGCGTTGAAGAAGGAGACTCCTATGGCTACACCTTC. It is translated as CSVEEGDSYGYTF.